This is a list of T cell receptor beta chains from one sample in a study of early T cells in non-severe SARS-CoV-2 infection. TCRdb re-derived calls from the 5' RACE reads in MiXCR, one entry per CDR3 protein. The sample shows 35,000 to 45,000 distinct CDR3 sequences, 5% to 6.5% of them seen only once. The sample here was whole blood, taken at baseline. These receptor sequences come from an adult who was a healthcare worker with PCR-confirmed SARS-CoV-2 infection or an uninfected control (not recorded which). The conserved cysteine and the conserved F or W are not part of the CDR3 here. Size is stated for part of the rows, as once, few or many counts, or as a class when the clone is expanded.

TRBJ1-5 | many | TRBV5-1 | ASSLEGTLSNQPQH
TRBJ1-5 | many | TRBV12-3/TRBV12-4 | ASSPGTGVQPQH
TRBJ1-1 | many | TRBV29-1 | SVLAQGNTEAF
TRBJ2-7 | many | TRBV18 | ASSPPSGGSYEQY
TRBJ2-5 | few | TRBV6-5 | ASSPGDLKETQY
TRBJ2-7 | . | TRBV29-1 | SYTTGTYEQY
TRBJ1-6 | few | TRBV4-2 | ASSRPGTGNSYNSPLH
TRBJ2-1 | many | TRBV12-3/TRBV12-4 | ASSLVRGVDNEQF
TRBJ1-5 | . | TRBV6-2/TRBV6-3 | ASTRQGVQPQH
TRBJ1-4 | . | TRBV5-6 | ASSLRGIANEKLF
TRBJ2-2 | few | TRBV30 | AWMRLAGPGELF
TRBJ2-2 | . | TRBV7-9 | ASTQTGSNTGELF
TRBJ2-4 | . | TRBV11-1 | ASSFFGTASAKNIQY
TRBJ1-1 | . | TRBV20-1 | SARGHLGDTEAF
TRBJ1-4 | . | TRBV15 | ATSTERGGDEKLF
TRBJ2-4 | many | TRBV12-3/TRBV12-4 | ASSLGGGSKNIQY
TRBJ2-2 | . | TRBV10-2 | ASSLRAGGQAGELF
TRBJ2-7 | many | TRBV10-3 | AIRGQSEVNEQY
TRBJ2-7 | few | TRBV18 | ASSPDRGPYEQY
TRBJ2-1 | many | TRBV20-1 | SAPPGTGNEQF
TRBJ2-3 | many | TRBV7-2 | ASRVTSGLGTDTQY
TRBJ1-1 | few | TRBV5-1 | ASSGRTGENTEAF
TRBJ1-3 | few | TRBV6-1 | ASLKQGLSGNTIY
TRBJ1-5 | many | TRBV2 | ASSGDSNQPQH
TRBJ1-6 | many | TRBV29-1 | SVGTDPNSPLH
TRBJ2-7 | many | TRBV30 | AWGDNSYEQY
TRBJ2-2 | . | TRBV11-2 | ASSLGPATGELF
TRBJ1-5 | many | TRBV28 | ASSSRTGGRLLQPQH
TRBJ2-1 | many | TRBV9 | ASSAGTFYNEQF
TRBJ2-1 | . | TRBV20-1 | SAQIAGGPREQF
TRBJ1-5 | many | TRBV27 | ASSLQGSGNQPQH
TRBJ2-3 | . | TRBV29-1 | ILGQGGTDTQY
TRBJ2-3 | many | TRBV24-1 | ATSEGGDTQY
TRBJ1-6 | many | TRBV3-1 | ASSAKGQGAWNSPLH
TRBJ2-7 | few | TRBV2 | ASSEATQGLYEQY
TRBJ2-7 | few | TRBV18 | ASSRRSPYEQY
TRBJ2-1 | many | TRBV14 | ASSHQYSGTGGRNEQF
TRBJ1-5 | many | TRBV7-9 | ASSLGRINQPQH
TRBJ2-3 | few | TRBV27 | ASSFGTAGTDTQY
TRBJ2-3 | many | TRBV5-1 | ASSLPAGVDTDTQY
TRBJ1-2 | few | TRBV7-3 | ASSRGRTENYGYT
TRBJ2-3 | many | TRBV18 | ASSPPRRTDTQY
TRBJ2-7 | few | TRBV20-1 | SASRTFNSYEQY